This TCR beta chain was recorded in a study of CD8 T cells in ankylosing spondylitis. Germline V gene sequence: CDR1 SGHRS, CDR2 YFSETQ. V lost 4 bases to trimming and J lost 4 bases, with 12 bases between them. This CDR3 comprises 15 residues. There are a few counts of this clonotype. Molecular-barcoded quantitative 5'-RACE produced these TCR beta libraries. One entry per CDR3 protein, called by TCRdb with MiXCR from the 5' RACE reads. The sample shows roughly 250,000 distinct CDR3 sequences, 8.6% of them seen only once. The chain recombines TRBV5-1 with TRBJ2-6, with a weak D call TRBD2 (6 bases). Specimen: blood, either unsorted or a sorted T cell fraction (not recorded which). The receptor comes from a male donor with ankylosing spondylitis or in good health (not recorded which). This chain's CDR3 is CASSPTSPGANVLTF. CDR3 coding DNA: TGCGCCAGCAGCCCAACTAGCCCCGGGGCCAACGTCCTGACTTTC.